Each of the 27 T cell receptor beta chains below was sequenced from the same sample in a study of shared clonotypes between healthy human individuals (dated by TCRdb to between 2020 and 2021). The receptor library was made with the immunoSEQ multiplex PCR assay. As stored in TCRdb, this immuneACCESS dataset retains in-frame rearrangements with V and J assigned. A fraction of the clones does not appear; measured against another copy, unresolved V genes explain less than half of the discrepancy, and the remainder lacks a known reason. The sample table lists about 800,000 clones, around 96% of them with a count of one. Approximately 0.2% of the sample belongs to the ten largest clones. CD8 naive samples consisted of CD45RO-negative cells that were positively selected for CCR7, yielding a CD45RA+CCR7+ population without TemRA cells. The sequencing input was naive CD8+ T cells sorted from blood. What the cell subset or site label conveys for this sample: CD45RA+CCR7+. All receptors come from a man in his thirties or forties in good health.

The rearrangement uses TRBV6-5 and TRBJ2-1; D is undetermined. Germline-derived CDR1 and CDR2 are MNHEY and SVGAGI. V lost 3 bases and J 8 bases, leaving 14 bases between the germline ends. The CDR3 loop spans 14 amino acids. As DNA, the CDR3 is TGTGCCAGCAGTTATACGGGCCCTACGGATGAGCAGTTCTTC. This codes for CASSYTGPTDEQFF.

Here the CDR3 reads CASRRRGGTEAFF. The DNA of the CDR3 is TGTGCCAGCCGCCGAAGGGGTGGGACTGAAGCTTTCTTT. The rearrangement links TRBV27 to TRBJ1-1; possible D gene TRBD1, 5 bases. Germline assignment: CDR1 MNHEY and CDR2 SMNVEV (reference sequence). This CDR3 comprises 13 residues. The V end lost 8 bases, the J end lost 5 bases, and 15 bases lay between the germline ends.

The V call is TRBV7-8, the J call TRBJ2-2; D is unclear. This CDR3 is 15 amino acids long. Per germline, CDR1 SGHVS and CDR2 FQNEAQ. Trimming took off 2 bases at V and 5 bases at J, with 12 bases between the two ends. Here the CDR3 reads CASSLFNGGTGELFF. As DNA, the CDR3 is TGTGCCAGCAGCTTATTTAACGGTGGTACCGGGGAGCTGTTTTTT.

The gene calls are TRBV4-1 and TRBJ2-3; tentatively, D is TRBD2 (6 bases). The V gene's germline CDR1 is MGHRA and CDR2 YSYEKL. V was cut by 1 base and J by 2 bases, with 16 bases left in between. CDR3 length equals 17 residues. CDR3 DNA: TGCGCCAGCAGCCAAGTCACGGGTAGCGGCTACACAGATACGCAGTATTTT. It is translated as CASSQVTGSGYTDTQYF.

The rearrangement links TRBV7-9 to TRBJ2-1; D is ambiguous. The V and J ends lost 7 bases and 3 bases respectively, with 13 bases between them. The CDR3 extends over 14 amino acids. The germline V gene has CDR1 SEHNR and CDR2 FQNEAQ (reference sequence). This CDR3 is CASTRGTLYNEQFF. Written as DNA, the CDR3 is TGTGCCAGCACCCGTGGAACCCTCTACAATGAGCAGTTCTTC.

V and J are TRBV11-2 and TRBJ1-4; D may be TRBD1 (6 bases). CDR1 and CDR2 from the germline V gene are SGHAT and FQNNGV. Trimming left V 5 bases short and J 5 bases short, with 18 bases between. There are 16 residues in the CDR3. CDR3 region: CASSHSGGGENEKLFF. The CDR3 DNA is TGTGCCAGCAGCCATTCCGGGGGCGGGGAAAATGAAAAACTGTTTTTT.

The rearrangement uses TRBV5-4 and TRBJ2-7, with a possible D match to TRBD1 (5 bases). CDR1 and CDR2 (germline): SGHNT, YYREEE (reference sequence). Trimming shortened V by 4 bases and J by 4 bases, and 12 bases separated the two germline ends. The length of the CDR3 is 13 residues. The CDR3 nucleotides are TGTGCCAGCAGCATCCGACAGACATACGAGCAGTACTTC. Translation: CASSIRQTYEQYF.

This clone was observed once. This rearrangement joins TRBV5-6 to TRBJ2-3; the D is unclear. Germline lookup yields CDR1 SGHDT and CDR2 YYEEEE. Trimming pared 4 bases from V and 3 bases from J, leaving 6 bases between. The CDR3 length is 12 residues. CDR3 sequence (DNA): TGTGCCAGCAGCATAGAGACAGATACGCAGTATTTT. This gives the protein CASSIETDTQYF.

This clone was counted once. CDR3: CASSIWGETSTDTQYF. The CDR3 DNA sequence: TGTGCCAGTAGTATCTGGGGAGAGACTAGCACAGATACGCAGTATTTT. V is TRBV19 and J is TRBJ2-3; possibly TRBD2 for D (5 bases). The CDR3 extends over 16 amino acids. V was shortened by 3 bases and J by 0 bases, with 13 bases between the two germline ends. Germline CDR1 LNHDA, CDR2 SQIVND (reference sequence).

Worth noting for this clone: One junction end does not reproduce the germline sequence, and a read error may be involved. The rearrangement joins TRBV28 to TRBJ2-7; a weak D match, TRBD2 (6 bases). The CDR3 is 10 residues long. The V gene's germline CDR1 is MDHEN and CDR2 SYDVKM. The CDR3 bases are TGTGCCAGCGGGACTTACGGGCAGTACTTC. Translated: CASGTYGQYF.

The gene calls are TRBV7-9 and TRBJ2-1; D not resolved. The CDR3 contains 13 residues. Trimming cost V 5 bases and J 9 bases, with 14 bases left between them. Per the germline V gene, CDR1 is SEHNR and CDR2 is FQNEAQ (reference sequence). The CDR3: CASSAPNEGEQFF. Here the CDR3 DNA reads TGTGCCAGCAGCGCCCCGAACGAAGGTGAGCAGTTCTTC. The whole variable domain, remainder taken from reference TRBV7-9 and TRBJ2-1, is DTGVSQNPRHKITKRGQNVTFRCDPISEHNRLYWYRQTLGQGPEFLTYFQNEAQLEKSRLLSDRFSAERPKGSFSTLEIQRTEQGDSAMYLCASSAPNEGEQFFGPGTRLTVL.

The chain is built from TRBV9 and TRBJ2-2, with 7 bases aligning to TRBD1. V lost 3 bases and J lost 6; bases outside the gene matches: 8. The CDR3 loop spans 15 amino acids. Germline V gene sequence: CDR1 SGDLS, CDR2 YYNGEE. The CDR3 DNA reads TGTGCCAGCAGCGGCAGATCGCAGGGGGCCGGGGAGCTGTTTTTT. Protein sequence: CASSGRSQGAGELFF.

V gene TRBV30 combines with J gene TRBJ2-7, with D possibly TRBD1 on 6 matching bases. The germline V and J ends were trimmed by 7 bases and 4 bases, with 14 bases remaining between them. The CDR3 has 12 residues. Germline CDR1 reads GTSNPN; CDR2 reads SVGIG (reference sequence). CDR3 residues: CAYEGEGYEQYF. In nucleotides, the CDR3 is TGTGCCTACGAGGGGGAAGGTTACGAGCAGTACTTC.

CDR3 in DNA: TGTGCCAGCAGCCGTGGACAGATCTACGAGCAGTACTTC. Amino acids: CASSRGQIYEQYF. V usage is TRBV6-5 and J usage is TRBJ2-7; maybe TRBD1 (6 bases). This CDR3 is 13 amino acids long. CDR1 MNHEY and CDR2 SVGAGI come from the germline V gene. Trimming pared 6 bases from V and 3 bases from J, leaving 12 bases between.

The V call is TRBV5-8, the J call TRBJ1-4; 7 bases agree with TRBD1. V lost 4 bases, J lost 7 bases, and 7 bases stayed unmatched. The germline V gene encodes CDR1 SGHTS and CDR2 YDEGEE. CDR3 length: 14 amino acids. CDR3 residues: CASSVTGLREKLFF. CDR3 DNA: TGTGCCAGCAGCGTGACAGGGCTACGTGAAAAACTGTTTTTT.

This chain uses TRBV5-1 with TRBJ2-1; D might be TRBD1 or TRBD2, each matching 5 bases. Germline V lookup: CDR1 SGHRS, CDR2 YFSETQ. The CDR3 totals 17 residues. V shed 3 bases and J shed 2 bases, with 18 bases lying between them. CDR3 residues: CASSWDIWGKTYNEQFF. Here the CDR3 DNA reads TGCGCCAGCAGCTGGGATATTTGGGGGAAGACCTACAATGAGCAGTTCTTC.

This chain joins TRBV11-2 and TRBJ1-5; D gene unclear. Germline V CDR1 and CDR2: SGHAT, FQNNGV. Trimming removed 5 bases at V and 3 bases at J, with 14 bases between. The length of the CDR3 is 15 residues. In DNA form, the CDR3 reads TGTGCCAGCAGCCCCGGACCGACGTTCAATCAGCCCCAGCATTTT. This gives the protein CASSPGPTFNQPQHF.

V gene TRBV29-1 combines with J gene TRBJ2-7; D gene ambiguous. V lost 7 bases, J lost 3 bases, and 13 bases lay in between. This CDR3 has 12 residues. From germline, CDR1 is SQVTM and CDR2 ANQGSEA. This chain's CDR3 is CSARQQNYEQYF. The DNA for the CDR3 is TGCAGCGCCCGACAACAGAACTACGAGCAGTACTTC.

The chain has TRBV6-5 and TRBJ2-7, with 15 positions matching TRBD2. With 4 bases clipped from V and 6 bases from J, the junction kept 1 base outside the gene matches. Germline CDR1 reads MNHEY; CDR2 reads SVGAGI. The CDR3 spans 14 residues. The CDR3 nucleotides read TGTGCCAGCAGTTTGGGACTAGCGGGAGGCGAGCAGTACTTC. Translation gives CASSLGLAGGEQYF.

The chain uses TRBV7-2 and TRBJ2-1, with 9 nucleotides matching TRBD2. The CDR3 extends over 15 amino acids. The V segment lost 6 bases and the J segment 0 bases; nucleotides outside the gene matches: 3. CDR1 and CDR2 (germline): SGHTA, FQGNSA. CDR3 coding DNA: TGTGCCAGCAGACTAGCGGGCAGCTCCTACAATGAGCAGTTCTTC. Amino acid sequence: CASRLAGSSYNEQFF.

The chain couples TRBV27 to TRBJ2-1, with 13 bases aligning to TRBD2. Trimming cost V 6 bases and J 6 bases; bases outside gene matches: 11. From germline, CDR1 is MNHEY and CDR2 SMNVEV (reference sequence). The CDR3 consists of 17 residues. The CDR3 spells CASRSETSGGLGNEQFF. The CDR3 nucleotides are TGTGCCAGCAGATCAGAGACTAGCGGGGGGCTAGGCAATGAGCAGTTCTTC.

This chain uses TRBV4-1 with TRBJ2-7, with 12 bases fitting TRBD2. CDR1 MGHRA and CDR2 YSYEKL come from the germline V gene. J gave up 2 bases and V 3 bases, and 5 bases lay outside the gene matches. CDR3 length equals 16 residues. The CDR3 sequence is CASSQEGLAGTYEQYF. The CDR3 bases are TGCGCCAGCAGCCAGGAAGGACTAGCGGGAACCTACGAGCAGTACTTC.

The chain's CDR3 is CASSPDTPYEQYF. In nucleotides, the CDR3 is TGTGCCAGCTCACCGGACACGCCCTACGAGCAGTACTTC. The gene calls are TRBV18 and TRBJ2-7; D may be TRBD1 (5 bases). V lost 3 bases, J lost 2 bases, and 8 bases lay in between. CDR3 length equals 13 residues. Germline CDR1 reads KGHSH; CDR2 reads LQKENI.

V and J are TRBV7-9 and TRBJ2-6; a possible D gene is TRBD1 (6 bases). Trimming took 2 bases from V and 0 from J, leaving 17 bases between them. CDR3 length: 19 residues. The germline V gene encodes CDR1 SEHNR and CDR2 FQNEAQ (reference sequence). Here the CDR3 reads CASSLSTQGVGSGANVLTF. DNA of the CDR3: TGTGCCAGCAGCTTAAGTACACAGGGAGTTGGCTCTGGGGCCAACGTCCTGACTTTC.

With regard to this clone: Different DNA sequences within this sample yield the same CDR3. V is TRBV11-2 and J is TRBJ2-7; either TRBD1 or TRBD2 may fit D (5 bases each). The germline V gene encodes CDR1 SGHAT and CDR2 FQNNGV. Trimming shortened V by 1 base and J by 1 base, and 8 bases separated the two germline ends. The length of the CDR3 is 14 residues. The CDR3: CASSLGDLSYEQYF. The CDR3 DNA reads as TGTGCCAGCAGCTTAGGGGACCTTTCCTACGAGCAGTACTTC.

V and J are TRBV19 and TRBJ2-7; 8 positions match TRBD2. There are 14 residues in the CDR3. Unmatched junction bases numbered 3, after V lost 3 bases and J lost 2 bases. Germline V gene sequence: CDR1 LNHDA, CDR2 SQIVND (reference sequence). In nucleotides, the CDR3 is TGTGCCAGTAGTATCGGCGGGAGGACCTACGAGCAGTACTTC. Its translation is CASSIGGRTYEQYF.

This chain joins TRBV29-1 and TRBJ2-7; 8 bases are a match to TRBD1. After removal of 7 bases from V and 0 bases from J, the junction contained 5 bases not matched to a gene. The CDR3 length is 13 residues. CDR1 SQVTM and CDR2 ANQGSEA come from the germline V gene. The CDR3 nucleotides are TGCAGCGCCAAAGGGACAGGCTCCTACGAGCAGTACTTC. Translated, it gives CSAKGTGSYEQYF.